The source of this TCR beta chain is a study of T cell repertoires in cytomegalovirus infection. Across the whole study: The study used recently identified HLA-C-restricted and well-studied HLA-B-restricted CMV epitopes. Matching HLA type, along with CMV infection, was indicated by public TCR beta signatures. Regarding the study as a whole: Identification of carriers of CMV plus the relevant HLA was achieved through cumulative public TCR beta family frequency. It was HLA-C-restricted CMV-specific TCR beta clonotypes that dominated the response ex vivo.

This clonotype showed up many times. The antigen is unknown. The V end lost 4 bases, the J end lost 5 bases, and 20 bases lay between the germline ends. This CDR3 is built from 16 residues. The germline V gene encodes CDR1 SEHNR and CDR2 FQNEAQ (reference sequence). TCRdb analysed the reads with MiXCR anew, one entry per CDR3 protein. Here the sample spans approximately 280,000 distinct CDR3 sequences, approximately 22% being singletons. The receptor's source is a human donor in good health (CMV status not recorded). Some clones in this sample may be carry-over from other donors' samples. This chain connects TRBV7-9 to TRBJ1-2, with a weak D call TRBD1 (5 bases). The input for sequencing was cultured PBMCs, taken from culture after CMV antigen stimulation. The CDR3 loop reads CASSWGRSPYTYGYTF. DNA of the CDR3: TGTGCCAGCAGCTGGGGACGGAGTCCTTATACGTATGGCTACACCTTC.